A selection of T cell receptor beta chains follows, all from one sample in a study of regulatory T cells in long-lasting Graves disease. In TCRdb, the multiplex PCR reads were re-called with MiXCR into one record per CDR3 protein. Altogether 400,000 to 450,000 distinct CDR3 sequences are present, 16% being singletons, with the ten largest covering about 10%. These same records also appear under a second study, on T cells in Graves' hyperthyroidism and ophthalmopathy.

The sample consisted of peripheral blood mononuclear cells (PBMCs), taken at new diagnosis, from a patient treated with antithyroid drugs. These receptors were collected from a woman in her 30s with Graves disease. Each CDR3 is given with its conserved first and last residue. D genes are given only for firm matches. Only part of the rows carry a size: once, few, many, or a class if the clone is expanded.

>TRBJ2-3|TRBV6-4|-|-
CASSALRRASTDTQYF
TGTGCCAGCAGCGCCCTCCGCAGGGCGAGCACAGATACGCAGTATTTT
>TRBJ1-1|TRBV5-1|once|-
CASSLVSGPTVTEAFF
TGCGCCAGCAGCTTGGTCTCTGGGCCGACAGTCACTGAAGCTTTCTTT
>TRBJ2-7|TRBV3-1|many|TRBD2
CASSPSGLAVSSYEQYF
TGTGCCAGCAGCCCAAGTGGCCTAGCGGTAAGCTCCTACGAGCAGTACTTC
>TRBJ2-2|TRBV27|few|-
CASSSQGEGRPGELFF
TGTGCCAGCAGTTCCCAGGGGGAGGGCCGCCCCGGGGAGCTGTTTTTT
>TRBJ2-2|TRBV28|-|TRBD2
CASSSPTSANTGELFF
TGTGCCAGCAGCTCTCCTACTAGCGCGAACACCGGGGAGCTGTTTTTT
>TRBJ2-3|TRBV12-3/TRBV12-4|many|TRBD2
CASSFQAGNTDTQYF
TGTGCCAGCAGTTTTCAAGCGGGGAACACAGATACGCAGTATTTT
>TRBJ2-2|TRBV20-1|many|-
CSARDAEPRAGELFF
TGCAGTGCTAGAGATGCGGAGCCCAGGGCCGGGGAGCTGTTTTTT
>TRBJ2-1|TRBV20-1|many|TRBD2
CSARDNREVREGYNEQFF
TGCAGTGCTAGAGACAACAGGGAAGTGCGGGAGGGATACAATGAGCAGTTCTTC
>TRBJ1-5|TRBV28|-|-
CASSTGGRGNQPQHF
TGTGCCAGCAGTACTGGGGGTCGAGGCAATCAGCCCCAGCATTTT
>TRBJ2-7|TRBV20-1|-|-
CSARTGRNYEQYF
TGCAGTGCTAGGACAGGTCGTAACTACGAGCAGTACTTC
>TRBJ1-1|TRBV7-8|many|-
CASSSLPNSIEAFF
TGTGCCAGCAGCTCCCTGCCAAATAGTATTGAAGCTTTCTTT
>TRBJ1-2|TRBV13|many|TRBD1
CASSLTNRGVYGYTF
TGTGCCAGCAGCTTAACTAACAGGGGAGTCTATGGCTACACCTTC
>TRBJ2-2|TRBV12-3/TRBV12-4|-|-
CASSLGRGPSGELFF
TGTGCCAGCAGTCTCGGACGAGGACCATCCGGGGAGCTGTTTTTT
>TRBJ2-1|TRBV19|-|TRBD2
CASQLSRLAGLEQFF
TGTGCCAGTCAACTGAGCAGGCTAGCGGGACTAGAGCAGTTCTTC
>TRBJ2-5|TRBV24-1|-|-
CATSDLRKGQETQYF
TGTGCCACCAGTGATTTGAGGAAGGGACAAGAGACCCAGTACTTC
>TRBJ1-1|TRBV3-1|many|-
CASSQDFRATEAFF
TGTGCCAGCAGCCAAGATTTCAGGGCTACTGAAGCTTTCTTT
>TRBJ1-2|TRBV15|many|-
CATSRGPAAYTF
TGTGCCACCAGCAGAGGGCCGGCGGCCTACACCTTC
>TRBJ2-7|TRBV28|many|TRBD2
CASSSGLAYPRYEQYF
TGTGCCAGCAGTTCGGGACTAGCTTATCCCCGCTACGAGCAGTACTTC
>TRBJ2-3|TRBV4-1|-|TRBD2
CASSQGDTYAGVEDTQYF
TGCGCCAGCAGCCAAGGCGATACATACGCGGGAGTTGAAGATACGCAGTATTTT
>TRBJ2-7|TRBV14|few|TRBD1
CASSSRTGGSYEQYF
TGTGCCAGCAGCTCTCGGACAGGGGGTTCCTACGAGCAGTACTTC
>TRBJ1-1|TRBV7-2|few|-
CASSRSQGSTEAFF
TGTGCCAGCAGCCGAAGTCAGGGGAGCACTGAAGCTTTCTTT
>TRBJ1-1|TRBV7-6|few|-
CASSSALNTEAFF
TGTGCCAGCAGCTCCGCATTGAACACTGAAGCTTTCTTT
>TRBJ2-2|TRBV27|-|-
CASSLFAGNTGELFF
TGTGCCAGCAGTTTATTTGCGGGGAACACCGGGGAGCTGTTTTTT
>TRBJ2-2|TRBV6-1|many|-
CASSERQDTGELFF
TGTGCCAGCAGTGAAAGACAGGACACCGGGGAGCTGTTTTTT
>TRBJ2-1|TRBV5-4|-|TRBD2
CASSPTRTSGSDEQFF
TGTGCCAGCAGCCCCACCCGGACTAGCGGGAGTGATGAGCAGTTCTTC
>TRBJ2-1|TRBV5-1|-|TRBD2
CASSLGLAACNEQFF
TGCGCCAGCAGCTTGGGACTAGCGGCCTGCAATGAGCAGTTCTTC
>TRBJ2-1|TRBV6-5|many|-
CASSSNQPGLNEQFF
TGTGCCAGCAGTTCCAATCAACCGGGTCTCAATGAGCAGTTCTTC
>TRBJ2-2|TRBV20-1|many|-
CSARDLENTGELFF
TGCAGTGCTAGAGATTTGGAAAACACCGGGGAGCTGTTTTTT
>TRBJ1-2|TRBV3-1|many|-
CASQLQGRGYTF
TGTGCCAGTCAACTACAGGGTAGGGGCTACACCTTC
>TRBJ2-3|TRBV24-1|few|-
CATSDPTGQSTDTQYF
TGTGCCACCAGTGATCCGACAGGACAGAGCACAGATACGCAGTATTTT
>TRBJ2-7|TRBV7-8|many|TRBD2
CASSLVPGTGGKPNEQYF
TGTGCCAGCAGCTTAGTCCCGGGGACGGGAGGAAAACCTAACGAGCAGTACTTC
>TRBJ2-1|TRBV12-3/TRBV12-4|-|-
CASSFGSSTNEQFF
TGTGCCAGCAGTTTTGGGTCTTCAACCAATGAGCAGTTCTTC
>TRBJ1-5|TRBV19|-|-
CASILGGDRSNQPQHF
TGTGCCAGCATCCTAGGAGGGGACCGTAGCAATCAGCCCCAGCATTTT
>TRBJ2-7|TRBV2|many|-
CASSVEGAGSEQYF
TGTGCCAGCAGTGTAGAGGGCGCGGGGAGCGAGCAGTACTTC
>TRBJ1-1|TRBV28|-|-
CASSEGPAGAFF
TGTGCCAGCAGTGAGGGTCCCGCGGGAGCTTTCTTT
>TRBJ2-1|TRBV20-1|-|-
CSARGERRYNEQFF
TGCAGTGCTAGAGGGGAGAGGCGCTACAATGAGCAGTTCTTC
>TRBJ2-1|TRBV3-1|many|-
CASSQGGLYNEQFF
TGTGCCAGCAGCCAAGGGGGACTCTACAATGAGCAGTTCTTC